This T cell receptor (beta chain) was recovered during a study of T cells in Graves' hyperthyroidism and ophthalmopathy (dated by TCRdb to between 2018 and 2020). In the study overall: Peripheral blood was sampled at the time of initial diagnosis, prior to any treatment. In several Graves' hyperthyroidism patients, the study also compared T-cell repertoires from thyroid tissue with T-cell repertoires from blood. Following sampling, methimazole starting at 30 mg daily was given to hyperthyroidism patients, and high-dose intravenous methylprednisolone was given to ophthalmopathy patients. Prospective prediction of ophthalmopathy was tested in an independent validation cohort consisting of about 19 hyperthyroidism patients and approximately 16 patients who later progressed to ophthalmopathy. TCR V-J signatures able to tell the groups apart were searched for in a discovery cohort of about a hundred patients, of whom about 40 had Graves' ophthalmopathy and under 65 had stable Graves' hyperthyroidism. TCR Vbeta CDR3 sequencing of approximately 140 peripheral blood samples (roughly 43 ophthalmopathy, about 74 hyperthyroidism and some 17 progressor patients) is reported in the paper. The roughly 100 discovery patients were randomly split 7:3 into training and test sets.

The CDR3 numbers 14 residues from cysteine through phenylalanine. The retained sequence is limited to the CDR3, 42 bases, with the frame set at the first base. V loses 2 bases, J loses 2 bases, and the germline ends lie 9 bases apart. Via the germline V gene, CDR1 is SGHRS and CDR2 YFSETQ. This clonotype was recorded many times. Its antigen is currently not known. No per-base quality is available; no much larger clone lies one base away. Moderately to severely active disease, a Clinical Activity Score of at least 3, a NOSPECS grade of at least 4, and a duration under 3 months were present in ophthalmopathy patients. Any patient with an uncontrolled infection, another autoimmune disease, pregnancy or lactation was excluded. Diagnoses were based on clinical symptoms, serum thyroxine and TRAb, thyroid ultrasound and orbital computed tomography. PBMCs were separated from under 12 ml of fresh peripheral blood using Ficoll-Paque density gradient centrifugation. Total RNA was extracted using Trizol reagent, and RNA quality was assessed on an Agilent 2100 Bioanalyzer.

The TCR beta CDR3 regions were amplified from the RNA transcripts. For the first round of RT-PCR on the TCR CDR3, the HTBI primer set was used together with the Qiagen OneStep RT-PCR kit. Libraries were constructed in a second round of multiplex PCR, after which size selection and purification were carried out. The libraries were sequenced on an Illumina HiSeq2000 using paired-end 100 bp reads. As for the authors' bioinformatics: SOAPnuke was used to process the raw data, removing reads that contained adapters or uncalled bases, had a mean Phred below 15, or lacked an exact match to the constant primer or identifier. COPE v1.2.5 was used to merge the high-quality paired reads, and each unique nucleotide sequence was defined as a clonotype. MiTCR v1.1 was used to align the clonotypes against IMGT TRBV, TRBD and TRBJ reference segments. Only V-J combinations with frequency above 0.0001, covering about 99% of repertoires, were analysed. The TCS score was defined as F50 (clonal expansion) divided by E x V (chaos), with BLOSUM62-based TCRdist calculated between CDR3 peptides within each V-J. Welch's t-statistics and random forest reduced approximately 520 V-J features to 13, which were used in a naive Bayes classifier (R e1071). Clones were called with MiXCR by TCRdb after fastp trimmed the public reads at Q25, and only in-frame beta chains were retained. Records with the same CDR3 protein are collapsed into one entry carrying the most frequent genes and DNA. These V and J calls derive from TCRdb rather than the authors' analysis. For this sample the table gives around 570,000 distinct CDR3 sequences, of which just under 20% were detected only once. The top ten clones comprise about half of the sample.

Study-wide conclusions, independent of this receptor: During validation, the model predicted progression to ophthalmopathy a median of about 5.9 months ahead of onset, with almost 71% sensitivity and 72% to 85% specificity. Sample size was not statistically predetermined, and blinding of investigators to group allocation was not performed. A 13 V-J signature model separated ophthalmopathy from stable hyperthyroidism, with over 85% sensitivity and about 81% specificity in cross-validation and 80%/75% in testing. Most expanded thyroid clonotypes (frequency above 0.001) were also detected in blood, a finding suggesting that blood repertoires may reflect thyroid immune responses.

What was sequenced was blood. The chain was built from TRBV5-1 and TRBJ2-3; the D gene is perhaps TRBD1 or TRBD2, each of them matching over 5 bases. This sequence originates from a man in his forties with Graves' ophthalmopathy. The base sequence is TGCGCCAGCAGCTTAGGGGAGAACACAGATACGCAGTATTTT. Its protein is CASSLGENTDTQYF.